The 5 T cell receptor beta chains presented below share a single source sample, sequenced in a study of vaccination effects on CD4 cells after COVID-19. Researchers isolated CD4+ T cells once approximately eleven days of culture had elapsed. Two doses of either BNT162b2 or mRNA-1273 were given to each participant. Their antigen targets remain unknown. Method: immunoSEQ multiplex PCR; TCRdb's copy keeps in-frame clones and lacks some. This sample yields about 73,000 clones, of which 65% to 80% are seen a single time; roughly 2.1% belongs to the top ten. Sequences were derived from CD4+ T cells from PBMCs cultured without peptide, sampled after COVID-19 vaccination. The receptor source for this set is a human donor who received a COVID-19 vaccine.

The J gene is TRBJ1-1, the V gene TRBV7-2; D is uncertain. V was clipped by 5 bases and J by 3 bases, with 13 bases between them. The CDR3 sequence is 14 residues long. Germline-derived CDR1 and CDR2 are SGHTA and FQGNSA. CDR3 sequence (DNA): TGTGCCAGCAGCCTCCGGGAGGCGGACACTGAAGCTTTCTTT. Its translation is CASSLREADTEAFF.

The chain combines TRBV7-3 with TRBJ2-3, with 8 nucleotides matching TRBD2. The CDR3 is 16 residues long. V shed 4 bases and J 0 bases; nucleotides not matched to a gene: 6. The germline V gene encodes CDR1 SGHTA and CDR2 FQGTGA. CDR3 in amino acids: CASSSGGGRSTDTQYF. For the CDR3, the DNA is TGTGCCAGCAGCTCCGGGGGGGGGCGAAGCACAGATACGCAGTATTTT.

The chain is built from TRBV18 and TRBJ2-1, with a possible D match to TRBD1 (6 bases). The CDR3 has 14 amino acids. Germline V lookup: CDR1 KGHSH, CDR2 LQKENI. V dropped 6 bases and J dropped 5 bases, with 14 bases sitting between them. In DNA, the CDR3 is TGTGCCAGCTCCCAGGGGTCCCATGACAATGAGCAGTTCTTC. Its protein is CASSQGSHDNEQFF.

J is TRBJ2-1 and V is TRBV5-8; D is possibly TRBD1 (5 bases). Trimming left V 4 bases short and J 1 base short, with 15 bases between. CDR3 size: 16 residues. CDR1 and CDR2 (germline): SGHTS, YDEGEE. CDR3 region: CASSPQDTLSYNEQFF. CDR3 nucleotide sequence: TGTGCCAGCAGCCCCCAGGACACGTTGTCCTACAATGAGCAGTTCTTC. Combining the CDR3 with reference TRBV5-8 and TRBJ2-1 gives the whole variable domain EAGVTQSPTHLIKTRGQQATLRCSPISGHTSVYWYQQALGLGLQFLLWYDEGEERNRGNFPPRFSGRQFPNYSSELNVNALELEDSALYLCASSPQDTLSYNEQFFGPGTRLTVL.

This chain joins TRBV14 and TRBJ1-1; D is unresolved. Germline V gene data show CDR1 as SGHDN and CDR2 as FVKESK. The CDR3 consists of 12 residues. V lost 4 bases to trimming and J lost 0 bases, with 3 bases between them. The CDR3, as DNA: TGTGCCAGCAGCCGAATGAACACTGAAGCTTTCTTT. This gives the protein CASSRMNTEAFF.